The 4 T cell receptor beta chains below all came from one sample that was sequenced in a study of vaccination and CD4 T cells after COVID-19. Which antigens these TCRs recognize remains unknown. Sequencing of DNA taken from cultured CD4+ T cells relied on the Oncomine TCR Beta short-read assay. Each CDR3 protein is one row after TCRdb ran MiXCR on the PCR reads. The data contain about 16,000 distinct CDR3 sequences, around 60% of them seen just once; the ten biggest clones take up just under 9.5%. Sample treatment: approximately 9-day PBMC culture with coronavirus spike peptide pools or control peptides (ViraFEST assay). Sequenced: CD4+ T cells from blood, cultured in vitro. Every receptor here comes from a human donor who had recovered from COVID-19.

The rearrangement joins TRBV7-6 to TRBJ1-2, with TRBD1 matching 9 bases. V gave up 6 bases and J gave up 8 bases; unmatched junction bases: 10. This CDR3 region has 14 residues. The germline gives CDR1 SGHVS, CDR2 FNYEAQ. The CDR3 loop reads CASSETGTGFGYTF. The CDR3 DNA reads TGTGCCAGCAGTGAAACCGGGACAGGGTTCGGCTACACCTTC.

This chain links TRBV27 with TRBJ1-6; the D gene is possibly TRBD1 (6 bases). CDR1 and CDR2 from the germline V gene are MNHEY and SMNVEV (reference sequence). The CDR3 totals 16 residues. V lost 5 bases, J lost 3 bases, and 14 bases lay in between. DNA for the CDR3: TGTGCCAGCAGTCTTTCGGGACACCGCTATAATTCACCCCTCCACTTT. It specifies CASSLSGHRYNSPLHF.

The rearrangement uses TRBV7-2 and TRBJ1-3, with D possibly being TRBD1 (6 bases). Germline CDR1 and CDR2: SGHTA and FQGNSA. This CDR3 has 16 amino acids. Deletions cut 8 bases from V and 0 bases from J, with 17 bases between. CDR3 region: CASSPRAGDSGNTIYF. The CDR3 region has the DNA TGTGCCAGCTCCCCAAGGGCAGGGGACTCTGGAAACACCATATATTTT. Full variable domain (outside the CDR3, taken from reference TRBV7-2 and TRBJ1-3): GAGVSQSPSNKVTEKGKDVELRCDPISGHTALYWYRQSLGQGLEFLIYFQGNSAPDKSGLPSDRFSAERTGGSVSTLTIQRTQQEDSAVYLCASSPRAGDSGNTIYFGEGSWLTVV.

In its sample, this clonotype was seen a few times. The J gene is TRBJ1-2, the V gene TRBV20-1; D is undetermined. This CDR3 is built from 14 residues. Germline V gene data show CDR1 as DFQATT and CDR2 as SNEGSKA (reference sequence). V was clipped by 3 bases and J by 4 bases, with 15 bases between them. The CDR3 protein is CSASSQITSYGYTF. The CDR3 DNA reads TGCAGTGCTAGTTCTCAGATTACTTCCTATGGCTACACCTTC.